The T cell receptor beta chain under discussion was sequenced for a study of blood T cell repertoires in COVID-19. Germline V lookup: CDR1 SGHRS, CDR2 YFSETQ. Trimming pared 3 bases from V and 6 bases from J, leaving 18 bases between. CDR3 length: 15 residues. Sequencing was performed with immunoSEQ multiplex PCR; in TCRdb, only in-frame clones are kept and a portion is missing. The sample includes tens of thousands of clones, 76% of them seen just once. This receptor was obtained from a man in his 70s with active or convalescent COVID-19. The sample was peripheral blood. The V and J genes are TRBV5-1 and TRBJ1-1; D is perhaps TRBD1 (6 bases). CDR3 bases: TGCGCCAGCAGCTCAGTCTCTATGGGGGCGGCTGAAGCTTTCTTT. It translates to CASSSVSMGAAEAFF.